The entry below gives a single T cell receptor (beta chain) sequence along with its context. The target antigen is unknown. These data come from a study of healthy donors' naive CD4 and CD8 T cells. Study results and limitations: A reported CD4+/CD8+ bias affected most V and J genes in naive cells. CDR3 charge plus V and J genes appeared to account for approximately 13% of CD4/CD8 variance.

Germline CDR1 and CDR2: DFQATT and SNEGSKA (reference sequence). The V end was cut by 6 bases, the J end by 2 bases, with 10 bases between. The length of the CDR3 is 12 residues. Starting from about 0.45 ug of total RNA, TCR libraries were made with linear amplification. TCRdb recomputed calls from the reads with MiXCR, one row per CDR3 protein. The sample records 150,000 to 200,000 distinct CDR3 sequences, 65% to 75% being singletons. The sample consisted of naive CD4+ and CD8+ T cells sorted from blood, pooled from several donors. V and J are TRBV20-1 and TRBJ1-1; D is uncertain. This clonotype was obtained from a pool of human donors in good health; the sample pools cells from several healthy donors. The CDR3 DNA reads as TGCAGTGCGCGAACAGACAACACTGAAGCTTTCTTT. Amino acid sequence: CSARTDNTEAFF.